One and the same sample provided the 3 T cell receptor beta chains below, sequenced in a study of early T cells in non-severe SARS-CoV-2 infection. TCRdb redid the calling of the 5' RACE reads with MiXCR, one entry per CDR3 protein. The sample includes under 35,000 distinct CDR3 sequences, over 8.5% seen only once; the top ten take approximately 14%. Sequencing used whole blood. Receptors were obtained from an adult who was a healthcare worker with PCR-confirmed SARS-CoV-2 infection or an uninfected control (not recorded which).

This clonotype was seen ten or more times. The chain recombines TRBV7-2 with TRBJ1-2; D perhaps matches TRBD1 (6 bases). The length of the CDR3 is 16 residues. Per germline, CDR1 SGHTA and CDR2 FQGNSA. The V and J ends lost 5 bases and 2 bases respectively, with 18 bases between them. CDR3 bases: TGTGCCAGCAGCCCCCTCTCGACAGGCCGGAACTATGGCTACACCTTC. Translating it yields CASSPLSTGRNYGYTF. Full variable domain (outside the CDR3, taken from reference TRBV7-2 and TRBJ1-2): GAGVSQSPSNKVTEKGKDVELRCDPISGHTALYWYRQSLGQGLEFLIYFQGNSAPDKSGLPSDRFSAERTGGSVSTLTIQRTQQEDSAVYLCASSPLSTGRNYGYTFGSGTRLTVV.

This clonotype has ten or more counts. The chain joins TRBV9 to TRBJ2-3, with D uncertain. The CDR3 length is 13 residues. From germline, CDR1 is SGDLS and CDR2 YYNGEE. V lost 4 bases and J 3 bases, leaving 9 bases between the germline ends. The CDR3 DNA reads TGTGCCAGCAGCCCCAGTCGGACAGATACGCAGTATTTT. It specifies CASSPSRTDTQYF.

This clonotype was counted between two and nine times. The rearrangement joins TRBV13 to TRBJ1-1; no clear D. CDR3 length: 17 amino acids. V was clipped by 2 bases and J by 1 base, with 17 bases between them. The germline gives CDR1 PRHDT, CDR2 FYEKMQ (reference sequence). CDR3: CASSLRPLRAKNTEAFF. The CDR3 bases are TGTGCCAGCAGCTTACGCCCCCTGAGGGCTAAGAACACTGAAGCTTTCTTT.